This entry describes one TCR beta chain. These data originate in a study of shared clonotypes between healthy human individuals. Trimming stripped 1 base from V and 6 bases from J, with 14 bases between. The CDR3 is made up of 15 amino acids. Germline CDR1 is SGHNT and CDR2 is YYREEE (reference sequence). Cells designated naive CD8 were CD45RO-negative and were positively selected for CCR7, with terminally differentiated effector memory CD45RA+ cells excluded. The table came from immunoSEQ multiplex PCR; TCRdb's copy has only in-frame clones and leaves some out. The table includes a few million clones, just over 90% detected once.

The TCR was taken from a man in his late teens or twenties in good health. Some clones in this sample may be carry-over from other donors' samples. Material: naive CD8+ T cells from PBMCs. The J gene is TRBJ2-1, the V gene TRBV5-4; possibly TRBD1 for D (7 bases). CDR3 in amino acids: CASSLRRGQSNEQFF. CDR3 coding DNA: TGTGCCAGCAGCTTGAGGAGGGGGCAAAGCAATGAGCAGTTCTTC.